Following are 19 T cell receptor beta chains from one sample sequenced in a study of identical twins (dated by TCRdb to 2015 to 2016). The library was obtained by 5' RACE. The reads were generated on an Illumina HiSeq 2000. TCRdb's own reprocessing of the public reads used fastp at Q25 and MiXCR and kept productive beta chains. Rows are combined by CDR3 protein, so each entry shows the most common genes and DNA. The sample yields 450,000 or so distinct CDR3 sequences; roughly an eighth were counted once. The top ten hold 0.98% of the sample. These same data were also listed under a study on yellow fever vaccine responses in identical twins.

Sample: CD4+ T cells sorted from blood. The source is a woman between 18 and 29 years old in good health.

This rearrangement joins TRBV4-3 to TRBJ2-1, with D possibly called TRBD1 or TRBD2 (6 bases each). Germline-derived CDR1 and CDR2 are LGHNA and YSLEER. The CDR3 is 16 residues long. The germline V and J ends were trimmed by 4 bases and 4 bases, with 17 bases remaining between them. The DNA for the CDR3 is TGCGCCAGCAGCCCTCCGGGGGCCCTTTCTTACAATGAGCAGTTCTTC. Encoded protein: CASSPPGALSYNEQFF.

The chain carries TRBV6-4 and TRBJ2-1; 9 bases are shared with TRBD2. V lost 2 bases, J lost 7 bases, and 3 bases stayed unmatched. From germline, CDR1 is MRHNA and CDR2 SNTAGT. This CDR3 comprises 14 residues. The CDR3 is CASSDTGLANEQFF. CDR3 coding DNA: TGTGCCAGCAGTGACACGGGACTAGCTAATGAGCAGTTCTTC.

The V gene is TRBV5-1, the J gene TRBJ1-3, with D possibly matching TRBD1 (6 bases). The CDR3 sequence is 15 residues long. The V end was cut by 5 bases, the J end by 4 bases, with 16 bases between. The germline gives CDR1 SGHRS, CDR2 YFSETQ. CDR3 nucleotides: TGCGCCAGCAGTCGGGACACCTTATGGGGAAACACCATATATTTT. This codes for CASSRDTLWGNTIYF.

This clonotype was detected ten times or more. The chain is built from TRBV21-1 and TRBJ2-2; TRBD2 is taken as the D call from the table, unchecked against the DNA. TRBV21-1 is a pseudogene locus. The CDR3 sequence is 15 residues long. The CDR3 DNA sequence: TGTGCCAGCAGCAAATCAGGCAGGGCCACCGGGGAGCTGTTTTTT. As protein: CASSKSGRATGELFF.

This clonotype showed up just a few times. The chain recombines TRBV12-3 or TRBV12-4 with TRBJ1-6; D is ambiguous. The CDR3 spans 12 residues. The V end lost 1 base, the J end lost 14 bases, and 9 bases lay between the germline ends. CDR3 loop: CASSLVRSALHF. CDR3 nucleotide sequence: TGTGCCAGCAGTTTAGTGAGGAGTGCCCTCCACTTT.

In this sample, this clonotype turned up a few times. The rearrangement joins TRBV2 to TRBJ2-2; possibly TRBD1 for D (5 bases). This CDR3 contains 13 residues. V gave up 6 bases and J gave up 4 bases, with 9 bases separating them. Looked up from germline, CDR1 is SNHLY and CDR2 is FYNNEI. This chain's CDR3 is CASRTVPTGELFF. As DNA, the CDR3 is TGTGCCAGCAGGACAGTTCCCACCGGGGAGCTGTTTTTT. The full variable domain, with the rest looked up from reference TRBV2 and TRBJ2-2, is EPEVTQTPSHQVTQMGQEVILRCVPISNHLYFYWYRQILGQKVEFLVSFYNNEISEKSEIFDDQFSVERPDGSNFTLKIRSTKLEDSAMYFCASRTVPTGELFFGEGSRLTVL.

This clonotype was detected many times. This rearrangement joins TRBV7-2 to TRBJ2-4; TRBD2 matches at 9 bases. V lost 3 bases to trimming and J lost 4 bases; unmatched junction nucleotides: 7. This CDR3 has 16 residues. Germline CDR1 and CDR2: SGHTA and FQGNSA. The CDR3: CASSFQGLAGKNIQYF. The CDR3 coding sequence is TGTGCCAGCAGCTTTCAGGGGCTAGCGGGAAAAAACATTCAGTACTTC.

This chain's CDR3 is CASSLLSQVNQPQHF. The CDR3 DNA reads as TGTGCCAGCAGTTTACTGTCACAGGTCAATCAGCCCCAGCATTTT. The chain is built from TRBV28 and TRBJ1-5; a possible D gene is TRBD1 (5 bases). Trimming removed 2 bases from V and 3 bases from J, with 11 bases in between. Germline CDR1 and CDR2: MDHEN and SYDVKM. CDR3 length: 15 amino acids.

V usage is TRBV7-6 and J usage is TRBJ2-7, with 9 bases that match TRBD2. V lost 1 base, J lost 3 bases, and 1 base stayed unmatched. The CDR3 sequence is 14 residues long. Germline-derived CDR1 and CDR2 are SGHVS and FNYEAQ. The CDR3, as DNA: TGTGCCAGCAGCTTAGAGCGGGGGGTCTACGAGCAGTACTTC. It specifies CASSLERGVYEQYF.

The chain employs TRBV11-1 and TRBJ2-1, with a possible D match to TRBD2 (5 bases). CDR3 length equals 18 residues. CDR1 and CDR2 from the germline V gene are SGHAT and FQDESV (reference sequence). The germline V and J ends were trimmed by 2 bases and 12 bases, with 29 bases remaining between them. The CDR3 DNA is TGTGCCAGCAGCTTAAGGCGAACGTCAATCGGGGAGAGGATTGGGCAGTTCTTC. It codes for CASSLRRTSIGERIGQFF.

The rearrangement uses TRBV23-1 and TRBJ2-7; D may be TRBD2 (6 bases). TRBV23-1 is filed as an ORF, its function uncertain. The CDR3 contains 14 residues. Trimming pared 4 bases from V and 1 base from J, leaving 11 bases between. The CDR3 is CASSRGGASYEQYF. The CDR3 DNA reads as TGCGCCAGCAGTCGTGGAGGGGCTTCCTACGAGCAGTACTTC.

This clonotype occurred many times. V usage is TRBV5-1 and J usage is TRBJ2-7; maybe TRBD2 (5 bases). The length of the CDR3 is 16 residues. From germline, CDR1 is SGHRS and CDR2 YFSETQ. Trimming took off 0 bases at V and 1 base at J, with 14 bases between the two ends. The CDR3 DNA reads TGCGCCAGCAGCTTGGTGTGGACGGGGAGATCCTACGAGCAGTACTTC. The encoded protein is CASSLVWTGRSYEQYF.

This clonotype has more than one count but fewer than ten. V is TRBV25-1 and J is TRBJ1-2; TRBD1 aligns across 7 bases. Germline-derived CDR1 and CDR2 are MGHDK and SYGVNS. Unmatched junction bases numbered 3, after V lost 6 bases and J lost 2 bases. CDR3 size: 13 residues. The chain's CDR3 is CASRTGENYGYTF. CDR3 DNA: TGTGCCAGCAGAACAGGGGAGAACTATGGCTACACCTTC.

This clonotype turned up a few times. V is TRBV6-4 and J is TRBJ2-3; 7 bases match TRBD2. This CDR3 has 13 amino acids. Trimming at V came to 3 bases and at J to 5 bases, leaving 2 bases not matched to a gene. Per the germline V gene, CDR1 is MRHNA and CDR2 is SNTAGT. CDR3 nucleotides: TGTGCCAGCAGTGAAGAGCGGGGAGATACGCAGTATTTT. Translating gives CASSEERGDTQYF.

The chain has TRBV2 and TRBJ2-3, with D tentatively TRBD2 (6 bases). Trimming left V 2 bases short and J 0 bases short, with 9 bases between. This CDR3 contains 15 residues. Germline lookup yields CDR1 SNHLY and CDR2 FYNNEI. The CDR3 sequence: CASSELGTSTDTQYF. Written as DNA, the CDR3 is TGTGCCAGCAGTGAACTGGGGACTAGCACAGATACGCAGTATTTT. Full variable domain (rest looked up from reference TRBV2 and TRBJ2-3): EPEVTQTPSHQVTQMGQEVILRCVPISNHLYFYWYRQILGQKVEFLVSFYNNEISEKSEIFDDQFSVERPDGSNFTLKIRSTKLEDSAMYFCASSELGTSTDTQYFGPGTRLTVL.

The chain employs TRBV2 and TRBJ2-1; D uncertain. The germline V gene encodes CDR1 SNHLY and CDR2 FYNNEI. The CDR3 has 11 amino acids. V was clipped by 4 bases and J by 12 bases, with 10 bases between them. CDR3 region: CASSGSFGQFF. The CDR3 DNA reads TGTGCCAGCAGTGGATCCTTTGGGCAGTTCTTC.

This clonotype was counted between two and nine times. The V call is TRBV30, the J call TRBJ2-7; no clear D gene. V was clipped by 2 bases and J by 1 base, with 6 bases between them. The CDR3 has 12 residues. Germline CDR1 GTSNPN, CDR2 SVGIG (reference sequence). CDR3 residues: CAWSPNSYEQYF. The CDR3 DNA sequence: TGTGCCTGGAGTCCAAATTCCTACGAGCAGTACTTC.

The CDR3 spells CASSFPPGEVTDTQYF. In DNA, the CDR3 is TGTGCCAGCAGTTTCCCCCCCGGGGAAGTCACAGATACGCAGTATTTT. The rearrangement joins TRBV28 to TRBJ2-3, with D possibly matching TRBD2 (5 bases). Germline CDR1 reads MDHEN; CDR2 reads SYDVKM. V dropped 3 bases and J dropped 2 bases, with 15 bases sitting between them. CDR3 size: 16 residues.

The rearrangement uses TRBV18 and TRBJ2-1, with 7 bases aligning to TRBD2. The V segment lost 6 bases and the J segment 6 bases; nucleotides outside the gene matches: 14. The CDR3 has 16 amino acids. Germline CDR1 and CDR2: KGHSH and LQKENI. The CDR3 is CASSGTAGTNINEQFF. The CDR3 DNA follows: TGTGCCAGCTCGGGAACCGCGGGGACTAATATCAATGAGCAGTTCTTC.